One TCR beta chain is described in this entry. Its antigen is not identified. CDR1 is LNHDA and CDR2 is SQIVND in the germline V gene (reference sequence). V lost 9 bases, J lost 8 bases, and 19 bases lay in between. This CDR3 is 14 amino acids long. This sample was included in a study of T cells in localized non-small cell lung cancer. Study outcomes and limitations: The study sequenced only one region of the tumor. As a result, intratumor heterogeneity could not be excluded and remains possible.

TCRdb's table, derived via immunoSEQ multiplex PCR, lists solely in-frame clones and lacks some. The sample contains 75,000 to 80,000 clones, 88% of which appear only once. This receptor was identified in a woman aged 35 to 69 with stage I squamous cell lung carcinoma. The specimen comprised peripheral blood, sampled before any cancer treatment. V gene TRBV19 combines with J gene TRBJ1-4; perhaps TRBD1 as D (6 bases). The CDR3, as DNA: TGTGCCAGCCAAGGGGGGACTGCTCGAGAAAAACTGTTTTTT. It yields the protein CASQGGTAREKLFF.